The present T cell receptor (beta chain) was sequenced within a study of CD8+CD57+ T cells in acquired aplastic anemia. This clonotype was found many times. The antigen is not known. Study-wide results and limits: Simpson's diversity of CD8+ cells was not significantly different in patients compared with controls. It was found that some 31 CD8+ CDR3 sequences were shared between patients and controls.

This CDR3 is 13 amino acids long. Germline V gene lookup returns CDR1 MNHEY and CDR2 SVGAGI. Trimming pared 2 bases from V and 2 bases from J, leaving 7 bases between. The study profiled TCR beta VDJ and CDR3 using genomic DNA as template. TCRdb re-derived calls from the reads in MiXCR, one entry per CDR3 protein. The top ten hold over 6.5% of the sample, which has over 100,000 distinct CDR3 sequences, roughly 40% seen once. The V gene is TRBV6-5, the J gene TRBJ2-7, with TRBD1 as a possible D gene (6 bases). The sequence came from a human donor in good health, serving as a control. Material for sequencing was sorted CD4+, CD8+, or CD8+CD57+ T cells (not recorded which) from PBMCs. The CDR3 DNA sequence: TGTGCCAGCAGTTACAGGGGGACCTACGAGCAGTACTTC. Translating it yields CASSYRGTYEQYF.